The 23 T cell receptor beta chains presented below share a single source sample, sequenced in a study of monozygotic twins with inflammatory bowel disease. Reprocessing the 5' RACE reads, TCRdb reports a single entry for every CDR3 protein and omits DNA. The repertoire table contains around 410,000 distinct CDR3 sequences. Source material: blood. The receptors were sampled from a human donor with ulcerative colitis or Crohn's disease, or a healthy co-twin of an affected twin (not recorded which).

The V and J genes are TRBV20-1 and TRBJ2-7. The CDR3 has 12 residues. Germline CDR1 and CDR2: DFQATT and SNEGSKA (reference sequence). CDR3 amino acids: CSAIGRPYEQYF.

The rearrangement joins TRBV5-1 to TRBJ2-3. The CDR3 covers 16 residues. Germline V gene sequence: CDR1 SGHRS, CDR2 YFSETQ. CDR3 amino acids: CASSLEAQGYTDTQYF.

This rearrangement joins TRBV15 to TRBJ1-1; with no DNA, the TCRdb D assignment of TRBD1 cannot be verified. This CDR3 contains 13 residues. Per the germline V gene, CDR1 is LNHNV and CDR2 is YYDKDF (reference sequence). CDR3 sequence reads: CATTMGQGARAFF.

The gene calls are TRBV6-2 or TRBV6-3 and TRBJ2-3; TCRdb picks TRBD2, but there is no DNA to check that call. Germline V lookup: CDR1 MNHEY, CDR2 SVGEGT. CDR3 length: 17 residues. The CDR3 here is CASSYFAGGPDTDTQYF.

The CDR3 is CASSLESAGETQYF. V is TRBV7-2 and J is TRBJ2-5; the TCRdb call, TRBD2, lacks DNA for checking. The CDR3 sequence is 14 residues long. The germline CDR1 and CDR2 sequences are SGHTA and FQGNSA.

J is TRBJ2-6 and V is TRBV11-1; there is no DNA to check the TCRdb D call of TRBD2. Germline lookup yields CDR1 SGHAT and CDR2 FQDESV (reference sequence). The CDR3 contains 18 residues. This chain's CDR3 is CASSPTAGPSSGANVLTF.

The chain joins TRBV19 to TRBJ2-1; without DNA, the TCRdb call of TRBD2 cannot be checked. This CDR3 is built from 18 residues. Germline V gives CDR1 LNHDA, CDR2 SQIVND (reference sequence). The CDR3 reads CASSIVSSGGGGYNEQFF.

V and J are TRBV29-1 and TRBJ1-6; as DNA is missing, the TRBD1 call by TCRdb cannot be tested. Germline assignment: CDR1 SQVTM and CDR2 ANQGSEA. The CDR3 covers 14 residues. The CDR3 loop reads CSVGEGEGNSPLHF.

The chain recombines TRBV15 with TRBJ2-5; as DNA is missing, the TRBD2 call by TCRdb cannot be tested. CDR3 length equals 13 residues. CDR1 and CDR2 (germline): LNHNV, YYDKDF (reference sequence). CDR3 residues: CATSEGLMETQYF.

This chain connects TRBV12-3 or TRBV12-4 to TRBJ2-2. The CDR3 length is 13 residues. The chain's CDR3 is CATREVNTGELFF.

CDR3 region: CSVEVLGSYGYTF. The chain uses TRBV29-1 and TRBJ1-2. CDR3 length: 13 residues. Germline V lookup: CDR1 SQVTM, CDR2 ANQGSEA.

The CDR3: CASSPPGSGRGTGELFF. The rearrangement joins TRBV28 to TRBJ2-2; the D call from TCRdb, TRBD2, cannot be confirmed without DNA. CDR3 size: 17 residues. The V gene's germline CDR1 is MDHEN and CDR2 SYDVKM.

This chain joins TRBV20-1 and TRBJ2-1. Germline lookup yields CDR1 DFQATT and CDR2 SNEGSKA (reference sequence). This CDR3 is 16 amino acids long. The CDR3 protein is CSARDDPDPTYNEQFF.

This chain uses TRBV19 with TRBJ1-5; the TCRdb call, TRBD1, lacks DNA for checking. The germline V gene has CDR1 LNHDA and CDR2 SQIVND (reference sequence). CDR3 length equals 17 residues. Here the CDR3 reads CASSTTSGFNSNQPQHF.

V usage is TRBV10-3 and J usage is TRBJ1-1; with no DNA, the TCRdb D assignment of TRBD1 cannot be verified. Germline V gene data show CDR1 as ENHRY and CDR2 as SYGVKD. The CDR3 extends over 13 amino acids. This CDR3 reads CAISFSPGREAFF.

The rearrangement joins TRBV7-7 to TRBJ2-7; TCRdb's D gene call, TRBD2, goes unchecked for lack of DNA. The CDR3 is 14 residues long. Germline values: CDR1 SSHAT, CDR2 FNYEAQ (reference sequence). CDR3 sequence: CASSLAGLGGEQYF.

The rearrangement joins TRBV7-3 to TRBJ2-3; TCRdb calls TRBD1, which cannot be checked without DNA. From germline, CDR1 is SGHTA and CDR2 FQGTGA. The CDR3 runs to 15 residues. The CDR3 is CASSSGGFATDTQYF.

The CDR3 loop is CASSFSGLGTEAFF. V gene TRBV27 combines with J gene TRBJ1-1. The CDR3 has 14 amino acids. Germline V CDR1 and CDR2: MNHEY, SMNVEV (reference sequence).

The CDR3 region is CASSLRLAGGPYNEQFF. V usage is TRBV5-1 and J usage is TRBJ2-1; as DNA is missing, the TRBD2 call by TCRdb cannot be tested. Germline V gene sequence: CDR1 SGHRS, CDR2 YFSETQ. This CDR3 is 17 amino acids long.

V is TRBV18 and J is TRBJ1-2; TCRdb's assignment of TRBD1 cannot be checked, as there is no DNA. CDR1 and CDR2 (germline): KGHSH, LQKENI. This CDR3 region has 14 residues. CDR3 residues: CASSGQGSGYGYTF.

The chain links TRBV6-1 to TRBJ1-2. The CDR3 is 11 residues long. The germline V gene has CDR1 MNHNS and CDR2 SASEGT. The CDR3 loop is CASSEKAVYTF.

The chain links TRBV19 to TRBJ2-5. Germline CDR1 is LNHDA and CDR2 is SQIVND (reference sequence). This CDR3 region has 16 residues. The CDR3 reads CASSIGAAKYEETQYF.

J is TRBJ1-5 and V is TRBV2; checking the TCRdb D call of TRBD1 is not possible without DNA. The CDR3 length is 15 residues. Germline V gene lookup returns CDR1 SNHLY and CDR2 FYNNEI. The CDR3 loop reads CASRPNTGLLQPQHF.